The 23 T cell receptor beta chains below were found in one sample sequenced in a study of early T cells in non-severe SARS-CoV-2 infection (dated by TCRdb to 2020 to 2023). The library came from 5' RACE. Data came from a NextSeq 500. TCRdb trimmed the raw reads at Q25, called clones with MiXCR and kept productive beta chains. Under each unique CDR3 protein, matching rows form one entry showing the most common genes and DNA. The sample includes tens of thousands of distinct CDR3 sequences, with roughly 5.9% observed a single time. In total, the top ten clones hold 6% to 7% of the sample. What was sequenced was whole blood. These receptors were obtained from an adult who was a healthcare worker with PCR-confirmed SARS-CoV-2 infection or an uninfected control (not recorded which).

This clonotype was counted at least ten times. The chain recombines TRBV28 with TRBJ1-6, with 8 positions matching TRBD1. The CDR3 sequence is 13 residues long. J lost 7 bases, V lost 5 bases, and 1 base had no gene match. CDR1 is MDHEN, CDR2 SYDVKM, per germline. The CDR3 DNA is TGTGCCAGCAGTAGACAGGGGAATTCACCCCTCCACTTT. Its protein product is CASSRQGNSPLHF.

The rearrangement joins TRBV4-2 to TRBJ2-7, with 9 bases fitting TRBD2. Germline V gives CDR1 LGHNA, CDR2 YNFKEQ. CDR3 length: 18 residues. The V and J ends lost 3 bases and 2 bases, in that order; junction bases with no gene match: 14. The CDR3 sequence is CASSQDLWLAGSTYEQYF. CDR3 DNA: TGTGCCAGCAGCCAGGACCTATGGCTAGCGGGGAGCACCTACGAGCAGTACTTC.

This clonotype appeared a few times. The rearrangement joins TRBV29-1 to TRBJ2-3, with TRBD2 as a possible D gene (5 bases). CDR1 is SQVTM, CDR2 ANQGSEA, per germline. The CDR3 extends over 13 amino acids. V dropped 6 bases and J dropped 0 bases, with 10 bases sitting between them. The DNA for the CDR3 is TGCAGCGTAGACGAGGGTAGCACAGATACGCAGTATTTT. Translating gives CSVDEGSTDTQYF.

Many counts were recorded for this clonotype. The chain has TRBV21-1 and TRBJ1-1; whether TRBD1, the table's D call, matches the DNA was not checked. TRBV21-1 corresponds to a pseudogene. CDR3 size: 16 residues. Here the CDR3 reads CASSLKGGRGDTEAFF. Written as DNA, the CDR3 is TGTGCCAGCAGCCTAAAGGGGGGACGGGGAGACACTGAAGCTTTCTTT.

Many counts were recorded for this clonotype. The CDR3 here is CASRLGHLRGGEQFF. DNA of the CDR3: TGTGCCAGCAGGCTCGGTCACCTTAGGGGAGGTGAGCAGTTCTTC. The V and J genes are TRBV6-1 and TRBJ2-1; the D gene is possibly TRBD2 (6 bases). The CDR3 loop spans 15 amino acids. Trimming left V 6 bases short and J 9 bases short, with 21 bases between. Germline-derived CDR1 and CDR2 are MNHNS and SASEGT.

This clonotype was seen many times. This chain uses TRBV12-3 or TRBV12-4 with TRBJ2-6; no clear D gene. The CDR3 has 13 residues. V lost 6 bases and J 2 bases, leaving 5 bases between the germline ends. CDR3 in DNA: TGTGCCAGCAGGGTGGCTGGGGCCAACGTCCTGACTTTC. This codes for CASRVAGANVLTF.

This clonotype was recorded many times. The V call is TRBV20-1, the J call TRBJ2-7; 7 bases match TRBD2. The germline gives CDR1 DFQATT, CDR2 SNEGSKA (reference sequence). The J segment lost 5 bases and the V segment lost 3 bases, leaving 7 bases of the junction unmatched. The CDR3 length is 13 residues. The CDR3 reads CSASRGSLNEQYF. In DNA form, the CDR3 reads TGCAGTGCTAGCCGCGGGAGTCTCAACGAGCAGTACTTC.

This clonotype has a count of ten or more. The V gene is TRBV7-2, the J gene TRBJ2-3; no reliable D call. CDR3 length equals 12 residues. Germline V lookup: CDR1 SGHTA, CDR2 FQGNSA. Between the trimmed V and J ends, which lost 4 bases and 4 bases, there was a span of 6 bases. The CDR3 loop reads CASSSLPDTQYF. The CDR3 DNA follows: TGTGCCAGCAGCTCGCTACCAGATACGCAGTATTTT.

This clonotype was observed at least ten times. The V and J genes are TRBV4-2 and TRBJ2-1, with D perhaps matching TRBD1 (6 bases). The CDR3 extends over 15 amino acids. V lost 4 bases and J 3 bases, leaving 13 bases between the germline ends. CDR1 and CDR2 (germline): LGHNA, YNFKEQ. Written as DNA, the CDR3 is TGTGCCAGCAGCCCATACAGGGATTTCTACAATGAGCAGTTCTTC. As protein: CASSPYRDFYNEQFF.

Only a few counts were recorded for this clonotype. The chain uses TRBV10-1 and TRBJ2-3; the D is unclear. CDR3 length: 12 amino acids. Trimming pared 4 bases from V and 6 bases from J, leaving 8 bases between. CDR1 WNHNN and CDR2 SYGVQD come from the germline V gene (reference sequence). The CDR3 is CASSGPADTQYF. CDR3 bases: TGCGCCAGCAGTGGGCCCGCGGATACGCAGTATTTT.

A few counts support this clonotype. This chain uses TRBV11-2 with TRBJ2-7; a possible D gene is TRBD2 (5 bases). This CDR3 region has 15 residues. V lost 3 bases and J lost 0, with 12 bases in between. Germline V gene data show CDR1 as SGHAT and CDR2 as FQNNGV. The CDR3: CASSLASSSSYEQYF. As DNA, the CDR3 is TGTGCCAGCAGCTTGGCTAGCTCCAGCTCCTACGAGCAGTACTTC.

This clonotype was recorded at least ten times. The gene calls are TRBV7-2 and TRBJ1-4; 7 bases fit TRBD1. Germline lookup yields CDR1 SGHTA and CDR2 FQGNSA. V was pared by 7 bases and J by 3 bases, with 5 bases of the junction left unmatched. The CDR3 length is 14 residues. CDR3 loop: CASTNRGPNEKLFF. The CDR3 DNA follows: TGTGCCAGCACTAACAGGGGTCCTAATGAAAAACTGTTTTTT.

This clonotype showed up many times. V gene TRBV12-3 or TRBV12-4 combines with J gene TRBJ1-4, with no clear D. The CDR3 length is 11 residues. V was cut by 6 bases and J by 9 bases, with 8 bases left in between. CDR3 coding DNA: TGTGCCAGCAGCCCGAGACAAAAACTGTTTTTT. This codes for CASSPRQKLFF.

This clonotype was counted between two and nine times. This chain joins TRBV7-6 and TRBJ1-1; 12 bases are shared with TRBD1. The V and J ends lost 5 bases and 5 bases, in that order; junction bases with no gene match: 6. The germline V gene encodes CDR1 SGHVS and CDR2 FNYEAQ. The CDR3 covers 15 residues. The CDR3 DNA is TGTGCCAGCAGCCCCGGGACAGGGGGCGAAACTGAAGCTTTCTTT. Amino acid sequence: CASSPGTGGETEAFF.

The table lists this clonotype with many counts. The V call is TRBV28, the J call TRBJ2-2; TRBD1 aligns across 8 bases. The CDR3 has 16 residues. J lost 0 bases, V lost 3 bases, and 3 bases had no gene match. Germline V CDR1 and CDR2: MDHEN, SYDVKM. For the CDR3, the DNA is TGTGCCAGCAGTTTCCAGGGGGCCCCGAACACCGGGGAGCTGTTTTTT. It codes for CASSFQGAPNTGELFF.

This clonotype was seen ten or more times. This rearrangement joins TRBV7-3 to TRBJ2-7; D is perhaps TRBD1 (6 bases). V lost 4 bases and J 1 base, leaving 26 bases between the germline ends. The CDR3 extends over 19 amino acids. CDR1 SGHTA and CDR2 FQGTGA come from the germline V gene. In DNA, the CDR3 is TGTGCCAGCAGCTCAAATTTACCCATCCGGGACAAATTGTCCTACGAGCAGTACTTC. It encodes CASSSNLPIRDKLSYEQYF.

This chain joins TRBV7-2 and TRBJ2-3, with D tentatively TRBD2 (7 bases). This CDR3 contains 16 residues. The V gene's germline CDR1 is SGHTA and CDR2 FQGNSA. V lost 1 base and J 4 bases, leaving 15 bases between the germline ends. CDR3 region: CASSLGGGGTSDTQYF. In DNA, the CDR3 is TGTGCCAGCAGCTTAGGAGGGGGGGGTACTTCAGATACGCAGTATTTT.

The table lists this clonotype with many counts. V is TRBV20-1 and J is TRBJ1-2; D remains unclear. V was pared by 2 bases and J by 4 bases, with 14 bases between. Germline V gene sequence: CDR1 DFQATT, CDR2 SNEGSKA (reference sequence). The CDR3 runs to 14 residues. The chain's CDR3 is CSARTDPSGYGYTF. CDR3 DNA sequence: TGCAGTGCTAGAACCGACCCTTCGGGCTATGGCTACACCTTC.

The table lists this clonotype with many counts. The V call is TRBV10-3, the J call TRBJ2-1; TRBD1 matches 9 bases. V lost 4 bases to trimming and J lost 5 bases; unmatched junction nucleotides: 3. The CDR3 is 14 residues long. Germline-derived CDR1 and CDR2 are ENHRY and SYGVKD. The CDR3 DNA reads as TGTGCCATCAGTGGACAGGGGGTAAACAATGAGCAGTTCTTC. It specifies CAISGQGVNNEQFF.

In this sample, this clonotype turned up many times. J is TRBJ2-7 and V is TRBV30, with D possibly matching TRBD2 (6 bases). The V end was cut by 3 bases, the J end by 6 bases, with 18 bases between. Germline lookup yields CDR1 GTSNPN and CDR2 SVGIG (reference sequence). The CDR3 contains 14 residues. CDR3 nucleotide sequence: TGTGCCTGGAGCGGAATTGGGGGGAAGGCCGAGCAGTACTTC. This gives the protein CAWSGIGGKAEQYF. Looking up the rest from reference TRBV30 and TRBJ2-7 gives the full variable domain: SQTIHQWPATLVQPVGSPLSLECTVEGTSNPNLYWYRQAAGRGLQLLFYSVGIGQISSEVPQNLSASRPQDRQFILSSKKLLLSDSGFYLCAWSGIGGKAEQYFGPGTRLTVT.

The rearrangement uses TRBV21-1 and TRBJ2-3. TRBV21-1 is marked as a pseudogene. The CDR3 runs to 12 residues. The CDR3 DNA sequence: TGTGCCAGCAGCAACTGGAAAGATACGCAGTATTTT. It codes for CASSNWKDTQYF.

This clonotype has a handful of counts. The gene calls are TRBV25-1 and TRBJ2-1; D uncertain. The germline V gene has CDR1 MGHDK and CDR2 SYGVNS. There are 14 residues in the CDR3. V was shortened by 0 bases and J by 10 bases, with 13 bases between the two germline ends. CDR3 sequence: CASSEYRTAEEQFF. The CDR3 coding sequence is TGTGCCAGCAGTGAATATCGAACGGCGGAAGAGCAGTTCTTC.

The chain uses TRBV29-1 and TRBJ1-5; 9 nucleotides line up with TRBD1. The V and J ends lost 6 bases and 5 bases, in that order; junction bases with no gene match: 5. Germline CDR1 is SQVTM and CDR2 is ANQGSEA. This CDR3 region has 13 residues. The CDR3: CSVGQGRDQPQHF. The CDR3 DNA reads TGCAGCGTGGGACAGGGTCGGGATCAGCCCCAGCATTTT.